Below are 19 T cell receptor beta chains sequenced from a single sample in a study of beta chain features in type 1 diabetes. Study observations and caveats: In all four CD4+ subsets, TCRB CDR3 length was significantly, moderately reduced in type 1 diabetes.

No antigen has been identified for these receptors. Of the isolated RNA, all was reverse transcribed, and so the sequenced material was expressed TCRB transcripts. Assay: immunoSEQ multiplex PCR; the TCRdb copy retains only in-frame clones and omits some. Among approximately 280,000 clones listed, about 15% were seen once. Sequencing input: naive CD4+ T cells from blood. These TCRs come from a man between 18 and 35 years old with type 1 diabetes.

V is TRBV6-5 and J is TRBJ2-1; D gene uncertain. This CDR3 has 12 residues. Germline assignment: CDR1 MNHEY and CDR2 SVGAGI. V was clipped by 2 bases and J by 9 bases, with 8 bases between them. CDR3 coding DNA: TGTGCCAGCAGTTACCAGAATTTTGAGCAGTTCTTC. Protein: CASSYQNFEQFF.

This clone was counted a few times. The J gene is TRBJ1-5, the V gene TRBV30; the D is unclear. Trimming left V 0 bases short and J 3 bases short, with 6 bases between. CDR1 GTSNPN and CDR2 SVGIG come from the germline V gene (reference sequence). This CDR3 comprises 13 residues. The CDR3 loop is CAWSVQPNQPQHF. The CDR3 DNA follows: TGTGCCTGGAGTGTACAGCCCAATCAGCCCCAGCATTTT.

V gene TRBV6-4 combines with J gene TRBJ2-2; no firm D call. This CDR3 has 14 residues. Trimming left V 1 base short and J 5 bases short, with 8 bases between. In germline, CDR1 is MRHNA, CDR2 SNTAGT. This CDR3 reads CASSDYQHTGELFF. The CDR3 region has the DNA TGTGCCAGCAGTGACTACCAACATACCGGGGAGCTGTTTTTT.

V and J are TRBV6-5 and TRBJ2-7; 9 bases agree with TRBD1. The trim removed 6 bases at V and 7 bases at J, leaving 10 bases unmatched. The CDR3 contains 14 residues. The germline gives CDR1 MNHEY, CDR2 SVGAGI. The CDR3 sequence is CASRPTGGTGEQYF. The CDR3 DNA reads TGTGCCAGCAGGCCGACAGGGGGAACGGGTGAGCAGTACTTC.

This clone occurred a few times. The chain is built from TRBV5-1 and TRBJ2-5; 9 bases are shared with TRBD2. In germline, CDR1 is SGHRS, CDR2 YFSETQ. This CDR3 contains 16 residues. Trimming took 4 bases from V and 5 from J; bases not matched to a gene: 12. The CDR3 nucleotides read TGCGCCAGCAGCCCGGGGACTAGCTTTGGAGGGGAGACCCAGTACTTC. It yields the protein CASSPGTSFGGETQYF.

In this sample, this clone turned up a few times. The chain joins TRBV11-2 to TRBJ1-6, with a tentative D call TRBD1 (5 bases). V gave up 3 bases and J gave up 11 bases, with 11 bases separating them. The length of the CDR3 is 13 residues. Germline loops: CDR1 SGHAT, CDR2 FQNNGV. The CDR3 loop is CASSFAGLTPLHF. CDR3 coding DNA: TGTGCCAGCAGCTTCGCAGGGTTGACACCCCTCCACTTT.

This chain connects TRBV6-5 to TRBJ2-1; 7 bases agree with TRBD1. The CDR3 sequence is 15 residues long. Unmatched junction bases numbered 11, after V lost 5 bases and J lost 7 bases. Germline V gene data show CDR1 as MNHEY and CDR2 as SVGAGI. The CDR3 nucleotides are TGTGCCAGCAGTCATCGACAGGGCTTAGGGAATGAGCAGTTCTTC. As protein: CASSHRQGLGNEQFF.

This chain connects TRBV4-3 to TRBJ2-3; 9 bases line up with TRBD2. This CDR3 is built from 14 residues. Germline V gene sequence: CDR1 LGHNA, CDR2 YSLEER. Trimming cost V 8 bases and J 4 bases; bases outside gene matches: 7. As DNA, the CDR3 is TGCGCCAGCTCCGCGGGGGGGCTGTCAGATACGCAGTATTTT. It is translated as CASSAGGLSDTQYF.

This clone came up a few times. The gene calls are TRBV7-9 and TRBJ2-7; the match to TRBD2 covers 11 bases. This CDR3 has 15 amino acids. Trimming at V came to 7 bases and at J to 5 bases, leaving 10 bases not matched to a gene. Germline values: CDR1 SEHNR, CDR2 FQNEAQ (reference sequence). CDR3 in DNA: TGTGCCAGCACCCCTATAGCGGGAGGGCTCGACGAGCAGTACTTC. As protein: CASTPIAGGLDEQYF.

This sequence joins TRBV29-1 and TRBJ1-2; a weak D match, TRBD1 (6 bases). The V end lost 6 bases, the J end lost 6 bases, and 17 bases lay between the germline ends. Germline V lookup: CDR1 SQVTM, CDR2 ANQGSEA. This CDR3 is built from 13 residues. CDR3 sequence: CSVRGGGRHGYTF. The CDR3 nucleotides read TGCAGCGTGCGGGGAGGGGGGCGCCATGGCTACACCTTC.

This clone occurred a few times. The chain recombines TRBV30 with TRBJ2-5; possible D gene TRBD2, 5 bases. The CDR3 has 13 amino acids. Germline V gene sequence: CDR1 GTSNPN, CDR2 SVGIG (reference sequence). Trimming took 2 bases from V and 6 from J, leaving 13 bases between them. CDR3 nucleotide sequence: TGTGCCTGGAGTCAAGGGTACGGGAAGACCCAGTACTTC. Protein product: CAWSQGYGKTQYF.

V gene TRBV23-1 combines with J gene TRBJ1-4; TRBD1 might be the D (5 bases). TRBV23-1 is recorded as an ORF, its role being uncertain. The germline V and J ends were trimmed by 4 bases and 8 bases, with 17 bases remaining between them. This CDR3 spans 15 amino acids. The CDR3, as DNA: TGCGCCAGCAGTCTGGTCAGGGCGCGGGGAGAAAAACTGTTTTTT. Its protein product is CASSLVRARGEKLFF.

This clone was observed a few times. This chain connects TRBV29-1 to TRBJ1-1; D perhaps matches TRBD1 (6 bases). This CDR3 is built from 13 residues. V lost 4 bases to trimming and J lost 2 bases, with 11 bases between them. Germline CDR1 and CDR2: SQVTM and ANQGSEA. This CDR3 is CSVVAQGNTEAFF. DNA of the CDR3: TGCAGCGTTGTTGCACAGGGCAACACTGAAGCTTTCTTT.

The chain employs TRBV7-2 and TRBJ2-3; tentatively, D is TRBD2 (6 bases). The V end lost 5 bases, the J end lost 1 base, and 16 bases lay between the germline ends. Germline V gives CDR1 SGHTA, CDR2 FQGNSA. This CDR3 spans 16 amino acids. The CDR3 DNA follows: TGTGCCAGCAGCCGCTCCCAGGGAGGCGGCACAGATACGCAGTATTTT. It translates to CASSRSQGGGTDTQYF.

The rearrangement links TRBV5-1 to TRBJ1-1, with D maybe TRBD1 (6 bases). Germline V gene lookup returns CDR1 SGHRS and CDR2 YFSETQ. There are 14 residues in the CDR3. V was pared by 3 bases and J by 4 bases, with 13 bases between. The CDR3 sequence: CASSSSTGSTEAFF. In nucleotides, the CDR3 is TGCGCCAGCAGCTCTAGTACAGGGTCCACTGAAGCTTTCTTT.

This clone turned up a few times. The chain links TRBV29-1 to TRBJ1-5, with 9 positions matching TRBD1. Germline V CDR1 and CDR2: SQVTM, ANQGSEA. The CDR3 consists of 14 residues. Trimming took 6 bases from V and 1 from J; bases not matched to a gene: 4. CDR3 amino acids: CSVAGQGSNQPQHF. The CDR3 coding sequence is TGCAGCGTCGCAGGACAGGGGAGCAATCAGCCCCAGCATTTT.

Only a few counts were recorded for this clone. The rearrangement joins TRBV9 to TRBJ1-1; D remains unclear. The CDR3 spans 11 residues. Germline CDR1 is SGDLS and CDR2 is YYNGEE. V lost 0 bases and J 6 bases, leaving 3 bases between the germline ends. DNA for the CDR3: TGTGCCAGCAGCGTAGCGGCTGAAGCTTTCTTT. Its protein product is CASSVAAEAFF.

Only a few counts were recorded for this clone. CDR3 in DNA: TGTGCCAGCTCCCTGGGGGGATACGAGCAGTACTTC. Residues: CASSLGGYEQYF. The chain joins TRBV5-6 to TRBJ2-7, with D perhaps TRBD2 (6 bases). Germline V gene sequence: CDR1 SGHDT, CDR2 YYEEEE. Trimming removed 7 bases at V and 4 bases at J, with 12 bases between. CDR3 length: 12 amino acids.

The chain uses TRBV19 and TRBJ1-2; TRBD1 matches 8 bases. Germline values: CDR1 LNHDA, CDR2 SQIVND (reference sequence). Trimming cost V 6 bases and J 5 bases; bases outside gene matches: 11. This CDR3 contains 15 residues. For the CDR3, the DNA is TGTGCCAGTAGCCCCGACAGGGGATCGCGGTATGGCTACACCTTC. Its protein product is CASSPDRGSRYGYTF.